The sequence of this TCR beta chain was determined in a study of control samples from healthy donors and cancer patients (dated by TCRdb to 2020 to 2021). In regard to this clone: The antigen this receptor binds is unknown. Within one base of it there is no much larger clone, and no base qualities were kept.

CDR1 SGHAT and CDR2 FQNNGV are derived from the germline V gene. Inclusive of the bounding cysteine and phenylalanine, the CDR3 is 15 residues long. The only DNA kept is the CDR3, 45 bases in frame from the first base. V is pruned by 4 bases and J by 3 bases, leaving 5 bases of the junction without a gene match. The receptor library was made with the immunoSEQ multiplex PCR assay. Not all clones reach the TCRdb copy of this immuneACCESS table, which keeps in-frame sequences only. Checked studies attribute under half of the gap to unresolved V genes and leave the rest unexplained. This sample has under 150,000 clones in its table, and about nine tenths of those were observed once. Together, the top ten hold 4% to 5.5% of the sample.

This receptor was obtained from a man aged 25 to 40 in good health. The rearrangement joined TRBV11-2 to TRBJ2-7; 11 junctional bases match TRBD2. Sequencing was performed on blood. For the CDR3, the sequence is CASSSETSGVYEQYF. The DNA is TGTGCCAGCAGCTCAGAGACTAGCGGGGTCTACGAGCAGTACTTC. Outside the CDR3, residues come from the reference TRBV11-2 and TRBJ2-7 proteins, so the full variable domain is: EAGVAQSPRYKIIEKRQSVAFWCNPISGHATLYWYQQILGQGPKLLIQFQNNGVVDDSQLPKDRFSAERLKGVDSTLKIQPAKLEDSAVYLCASSSETSGVYEQYFGPGTRLTVT.